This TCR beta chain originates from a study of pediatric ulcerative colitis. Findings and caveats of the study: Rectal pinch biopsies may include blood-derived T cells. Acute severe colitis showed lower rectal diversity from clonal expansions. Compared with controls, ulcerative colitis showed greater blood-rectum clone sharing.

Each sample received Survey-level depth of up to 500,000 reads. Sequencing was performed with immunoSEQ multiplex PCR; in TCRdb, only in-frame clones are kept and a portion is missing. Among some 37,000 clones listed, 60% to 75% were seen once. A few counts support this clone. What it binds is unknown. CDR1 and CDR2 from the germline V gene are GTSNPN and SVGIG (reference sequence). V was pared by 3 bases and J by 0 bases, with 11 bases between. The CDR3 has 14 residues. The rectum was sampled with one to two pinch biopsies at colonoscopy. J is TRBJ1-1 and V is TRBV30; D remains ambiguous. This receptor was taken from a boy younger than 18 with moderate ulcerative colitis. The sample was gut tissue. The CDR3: CAWRSKQLNTEAFF. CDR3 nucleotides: TGTGCCTGGAGGTCCAAACAGCTGAACACTGAAGCTTTCTTT.